Presented here are 32 T cell receptor beta chains from one specimen sequenced in a study of cytomegalovirus exposure and HLA in healthy donors. 60 Vbeta and 13 Jbeta primers were used in PCR. The table came from immunoSEQ multiplex PCR; TCRdb's copy has only in-frame clones and leaves some out. Of fewer than 25,000 clones listed, 65% to 85% are singletons. Sequenced input: PBMCs. The source is a man in his fifties or sixties in good health and CMV-seronegative.

The gene calls are TRBV9 and TRBJ1-2; weak D call: TRBD1 (5 bases). The CDR3 runs to 14 residues. The V end lost 0 bases, the J end lost 8 bases, and 14 bases lay between the germline ends. The V gene's germline CDR1 is SGDLS and CDR2 YYNGEE. In nucleotides, the CDR3 is TGTGCCAGCAGCGTAGATAACAGGAACCTCGGCTACACCTTC. Amino acid sequence: CASSVDNRNLGYTF.

Comment on this clone: Compared with germline, one end of the junction differs, possibly owing to a read error. CDR3 nucleotides: TGTACCAGCAGTAGACTAGCGGATAACACCGGGGAGCTGTTTTTT. It yields the protein CTSSRLADNTGELFF. This chain joins TRBV5-4 and TRBJ2-2, with 9 bases aligning to TRBD2. The germline V gene has CDR1 SGHNT and CDR2 YYREEE (reference sequence). The CDR3 is 15 residues long.

V is TRBV4-3 and J is TRBJ1-1; 9 bases are shared with TRBD1. CDR1 and CDR2 from the germline V gene are LGHNA and YSLEER. This CDR3 is 14 amino acids long. V trimming: 3 bases; J trimming: 7 bases; junction bases outside the gene matches: 6. DNA of the CDR3: TGCGCCAGCAGCCAGACCGGGACAGGGAGTGAAGCTTTCTTT. Translation: CASSQTGTGSEAFF.

This clone was observed once. The chain has TRBV18 and TRBJ1-2; no definite D call. The V and J ends lost 3 bases and 6 bases respectively, with 14 bases between them. The CDR3 length is 14 residues. Germline lookup yields CDR1 KGHSH and CDR2 LQKENI. The CDR3 spells CASSPRRQSDGYTF. The CDR3 DNA follows: TGTGCCAGCTCACCGCGGCGGCAGTCGGATGGCTACACCTTC.

As regards this clone: The junction does not match germline at one end; this may be a read error. This CDR3 is CASSPDQETQYF. Written as DNA, the CDR3 is TGTGCTAGCAGCCCGGACCAAGAGACCCAGTACTTC. This chain connects TRBV7-7 to TRBJ2-5; D is undetermined. Looked up from germline, CDR1 is SSHAT and CDR2 is FNYEAQ (reference sequence). This CDR3 spans 12 amino acids.

The sample holds a few counts of this clone. The chain couples TRBV2 to TRBJ2-5; 10 bases match TRBD1. This CDR3 is built from 14 residues. Germline-derived CDR1 and CDR2 are SNHLY and FYNNEI. Trimming took 4 bases from V and 7 from J; bases not matched to a gene: 6. The CDR3 reads CASSGTRTGGTQYF. CDR3 in DNA: TGTGCCAGCAGTGGGACCCGGACAGGGGGGACCCAGTACTTC.

The chain combines TRBV19 with TRBJ1-2, with a weak D call TRBD1 (6 bases). V lost 6 bases and J lost 8, with 13 bases in between. CDR1 and CDR2 (germline): LNHDA, SQIVND (reference sequence). The CDR3 has 12 amino acids. CDR3 sequence: CASREDSKGYTF. The CDR3 nucleotides read TGTGCCAGTAGAGAGGACAGTAAAGGCTACACCTTC.

The chain couples TRBV30 to TRBJ1-2; D is uncertain. This CDR3 comprises 12 residues. The germline V gene has CDR1 GTSNPN and CDR2 SVGIG (reference sequence). V lost 4 bases, J lost 8 bases, and 14 bases lay in between. In DNA, the CDR3 is TGTGCCTGGACAGGCTACCTATGGGGCTACACCTTC. This codes for CAWTGYLWGYTF.

The rearrangement uses TRBV28 and TRBJ1-6; D remains unclear. CDR1 and CDR2 from the germline V gene are MDHEN and SYDVKM. The ends were cut back, 5 bases at V and 0 bases at J, with 11 bases in the middle. The CDR3 loop spans 16 amino acids. The chain's CDR3 is CASSAARSSYNSPLHF. CDR3 nucleotides: TGTGCCAGCAGTGCAGCGAGGAGCTCCTATAATTCACCCCTCCACTTT.

The rearrangement links TRBV6-5 to TRBJ1-6; 9 bases fit TRBD1. CDR1 and CDR2 (germline): MNHEY, SVGAGI. J was trimmed by 7 bases and V by 3 bases; bases with no gene match: 7. CDR3 size: 16 residues. The CDR3 reads CASSYNFGTGNSPLHF. The CDR3 DNA reads TGTGCCAGCAGTTATAATTTCGGGACAGGGAATTCACCCCTCCACTTT.

Here the CDR3 DNA reads TGTGCCAGCAGTTACTCGATCCATACGGGAGCTGAAGCTTTCTTT. Amino acid sequence: CASSYSIHTGAEAFF. The chain has TRBV6-5 and TRBJ1-1, with D unresolved. Germline-derived CDR1 and CDR2 are MNHEY and SVGAGI. Between the trimmed V and J ends, which lost 0 bases and 6 bases, there was a span of 14 bases. This CDR3 has 15 amino acids.

The chain couples TRBV7-8 to TRBJ1-1; a weak D match, TRBD1 (6 bases). CDR3 length: 13 residues. Germline V gene data show CDR1 as SGHVS and CDR2 as FQNEAQ. Between the trimmed V and J ends, which lost 5 bases and 2 bases, there was a span of 9 bases. CDR3 sequence reads: CASSKTGNTEAFF. The CDR3 coding sequence is TGTGCCAGCAGCAAGACAGGCAACACTGAAGCTTTCTTT.

The chain employs TRBV9 and TRBJ2-1, with 8 bases matching TRBD2. The V gene's germline CDR1 is SGDLS and CDR2 YYNGEE. Germline trimming cut 0 bases from V and 9 bases from J; bases unmatched to any gene: 8. The CDR3 extends over 15 amino acids. The CDR3 DNA follows: TGTGCCAGCAGCGTAGCTACTAGCGGCACGTCTGAGCAGTTCTTC. Its protein is CASSVATSGTSEQFF.

This clone was found a few times. The chain couples TRBV19 to TRBJ2-5; 10 bases are shared with TRBD1. CDR3 length equals 13 residues. With V trimmed by 10 bases and J by 5 bases, 7 bases remained unmatched. Germline V lookup: CDR1 LNHDA, CDR2 SQIVND (reference sequence). CDR3 DNA: TGTGCCACCTCCGGGGACAGGGGTGAGACCCAGTACTTC. Residues: CATSGDRGETQYF.

The rearrangement uses TRBV27 and TRBJ1-5; no definite D call. The V end lost 0 bases, the J end lost 5 bases, and 11 bases lay between the germline ends. The CDR3 length is 15 residues. The V gene's germline CDR1 is MNHEY and CDR2 SMNVEV (reference sequence). CDR3 sequence: CASSLSAVVDQPQHF. The CDR3 DNA is TGTGCCAGCAGTTTATCGGCAGTGGTGGATCAGCCCCAGCATTTT.

The chain is built from TRBV7-8 and TRBJ2-3; 8 bases line up with TRBD2. V trimming: 5 bases; J trimming: 4 bases; junction bases outside the gene matches: 14. The CDR3 is 17 residues long. Looked up from germline, CDR1 is SGHVS and CDR2 is FQNEAQ. CDR3: CASSPSGRARGADTQYF. CDR3 nucleotide sequence: TGTGCCAGCAGCCCTAGCGGGCGGGCGCGGGGCGCAGATACGCAGTATTTT.

V is TRBV7-9 and J is TRBJ1-2, with 12 bases that match TRBD1. Germline V gives CDR1 SEHNR, CDR2 FQNEAQ (reference sequence). V lost 4 bases and J lost 0; bases outside the gene matches: 9. There are 18 residues in the CDR3. This chain's CDR3 is CASSSPGTGGRTNYGYTF. The CDR3 region has the DNA TGTGCCAGCAGCTCTCCCGGGACAGGGGGCCGTACTAACTATGGCTACACCTTC.

The V gene is TRBV28, the J gene TRBJ2-7, with 12 positions matching TRBD2. From germline, CDR1 is MDHEN and CDR2 SYDVKM. Trimming removed 6 bases from V and 1 base from J; junction bases left unmatched: 4. The CDR3 is 15 residues long. This CDR3 is CASRKTSGRSYEQYF. In nucleotides, the CDR3 is TGTGCCAGCAGGAAGACTAGCGGGAGATCCTACGAGCAGTACTTC.

Concerning this clone: The junction shows a germline mismatch at one end, possibly a read error. The V and J genes are TRBV28 and TRBJ1-5, with a tentative D call TRBD1 (5 bases). Germline assignment: CDR1 MDHEN and CDR2 SYDVKM. This CDR3 spans 16 amino acids. The CDR3 DNA reads as TGTGCCCGCAGCCCCCCGCAGGGCTTAAGCAATCAGCCCCAGCATTTT. Translated: CARSPPQGLSNQPQHF. Combining the CDR3 with reference TRBV28 and TRBJ1-5 gives the whole variable domain DVKVTQSSRYLVKRTGEKVFLECVQDMDHENMFWYRQDPGLGLRLIYFSYDVKMKEKGDIPEGYSVSREKKERFSLILESASTNQTSMYLCARSPPQGLSNQPQHFGDGTRLSIL.

This chain connects TRBV7-3 to TRBJ2-3; TRBD2 is a possible D gene (5 bases). Trimming stripped 4 bases from V and 11 bases from J, with 22 bases between. Germline-derived CDR1 and CDR2 are SGHTA and FQGTGA. There are 15 residues in the CDR3. The CDR3 spells CASSSEGLARLGQYF. The CDR3 nucleotides read TGTGCCAGCAGCTCTGAGGGTCTAGCCCGTTTGGGGCAGTATTTT.

V usage is TRBV2 and J usage is TRBJ2-2, with D unclear. Trimming cost V 3 bases and J 1 base, with 9 bases left between them. The V gene's germline CDR1 is SNHLY and CDR2 FYNNEI. There are 15 residues in the CDR3. Here the CDR3 reads CASSDGFGNTGELFF. The CDR3 bases are TGTGCCAGCAGTGACGGGTTCGGGAACACCGGGGAGCTGTTTTTT. Drawing the rest from reference TRBV2 and TRBJ2-2, the complete variable domain is EPEVTQTPSHQVTQMGQEVILRCVPISNHLYFYWYRQILGQKVEFLVSFYNNEISEKSEIFDDQFSVERPDGSNFTLKIRSTKLEDSAMYFCASSDGFGNTGELFFGEGSRLTVL.

V and J are TRBV7-2 and TRBJ2-7, with 9 nucleotides matching TRBD2. Germline CDR1 and CDR2: SGHTA and FQGNSA. CDR3 length: 16 amino acids. The V gene end was trimmed by 5 bases and the J gene end by 7 bases; junction bases not matched to a gene: 15. CDR3 coding DNA: TGTGCCAGCAGCCCGACGGGACTAGCCCTGAATGGGGAGCAGTACTTC. Its translation is CASSPTGLALNGEQYF.

V is TRBV6-5 and J is TRBJ1-2; D uncertain. The germline V gene encodes CDR1 MNHEY and CDR2 SVGAGI. CDR3 length: 11 amino acids. V lost 7 bases and J 6 bases, leaving 9 bases between the germline ends. This chain's CDR3 is CASTGGHGYTF. The DNA for the CDR3 is TGTGCCAGCACTGGCGGGCATGGCTACACCTTC.

V and J are TRBV27 and TRBJ2-2; D may be TRBD1 (6 bases). The germline CDR1 and CDR2 sequences are MNHEY and SMNVEV (reference sequence). V lost 4 bases and J lost 1, with 10 bases in between. The CDR3 spans 15 residues. The CDR3 sequence is CASSSLGQNTGELFF. Here the CDR3 DNA reads TGTGCCAGCAGTTCCCTGGGACAGAACACCGGGGAGCTGTTTTTT.

Comment on this clone: The junction differs from germline at one of its ends, possibly a read error. This rearrangement joins TRBV5-6 to TRBJ2-7; maybe TRBD1 (5 bases). The germline V gene has CDR1 SGHDT and CDR2 YYEEEE. The CDR3 spans 12 residues. CDR3 nucleotides: TGTGCCAGCAGCTTGTCCGGGTGTGGGGCCCATTTC. Its protein product is CASSLSGCGAHF.

The CDR3 sequence: CSGGQGVEGTEAFF. The CDR3 DNA is TGCAGCGGGGGACAGGGGGTAGAGGGGACTGAAGCTTTCTTT. The gene calls are TRBV29-1 and TRBJ1-1; TRBD1 matches 11 bases. The V gene's germline CDR1 is SQVTM and CDR2 ANQGSEA. CDR3 length equals 14 residues. Trimming took 7 bases from V and 5 from J; bases not matched to a gene: 9.

The V and J genes are TRBV6-4 and TRBJ2-3; 8 bases are shared with TRBD1. The V and J ends lost 3 bases and 6 bases, in that order; junction bases with no gene match: 5. The CDR3 length is 14 residues. The germline V gene encodes CDR1 MRHNA and CDR2 SNTAGT. CDR3 in amino acids: CASSETGGTDTQYF. The CDR3, as DNA: TGTGCCAGCAGTGAAACAGGGGGAACTGATACGCAGTATTTT.

In regard to this clone: One end of the junction is discordant with germline, which a read error may explain. The DNA of the CDR3 is TGTTCCAGCAGCTTAGCGGGGACTAGCGGGGGACTTTCCTACGAGCAGTACTTC. Its translation is CSSSLAGTSGGLSYEQYF. The chain recombines TRBV7-9 with TRBJ2-7; 14 nucleotides agree with TRBD2. Germline CDR1 and CDR2: SEHNR and FQNEAQ (reference sequence). There are 18 residues in the CDR3.

The chain is built from TRBV27 and TRBJ2-5; 11 positions agree with TRBD2. The assigned J gene may be wrong: the sequence end matches TRBJ2-7 better. This CDR3 spans 15 amino acids. Germline V gene data show CDR1 as MNHEY and CDR2 as SMNVEV (reference sequence). CDR3 residues: CASSRTSGSVYEQYF. CDR3 sequence (DNA): TGTGCCAGCAGTCGTACTAGCGGGAGCGTCTACGAGCAGTACTTC.

The chain employs TRBV19 and TRBJ2-3, with a tentative D call TRBD2 (5 bases). V shed 0 bases and J shed 5 bases, with 12 bases lying between them. CDR1 and CDR2 (germline): LNHDA, SQIVND (reference sequence). There are 15 residues in the CDR3. CDR3 in amino acids: CASSIDYRDLDTQYF. CDR3 nucleotides: TGTGCCAGTAGTATAGACTACCGGGATCTAGATACGCAGTATTTT.

This chain connects TRBV2 to TRBJ2-3; TRBD2 matches at 9 bases. J gave up 9 bases and V 4 bases, and 14 bases lay outside the gene matches. Per the germline V gene, CDR1 is SNHLY and CDR2 is FYNNEI. The CDR3 is 16 residues long. CDR3 in amino acids: CASSGSKRGAAPTQYF. The CDR3 region has the DNA TGTGCCAGCAGTGGGAGTAAGCGGGGGGCCGCCCCGACGCAGTATTTT.

This rearrangement joins TRBV18 to TRBJ2-2, with D perhaps matching TRBD1 (5 bases). CDR3 length equals 13 residues. V lost 3 bases and J 5 bases, leaving 7 bases between the germline ends. The V gene's germline CDR1 is KGHSH and CDR2 LQKENI. CDR3 DNA: TGTGCCAGCTCACCGAGACAGACCGGGGAGCTGTTTTTT. It yields the protein CASSPRQTGELFF. Full variable domain (remainder filled in from reference TRBV18 and TRBJ2-2): NAGVMQNPRHLVRRRGQEARLRCSPMKGHSHVYWYRQLPEEGLKFMVYLQKENIIDESGMPKERFSAEFPKEGPSILRIQQVVRGDSAAYFCASSPRQTGELFFGEGSRLTVL.